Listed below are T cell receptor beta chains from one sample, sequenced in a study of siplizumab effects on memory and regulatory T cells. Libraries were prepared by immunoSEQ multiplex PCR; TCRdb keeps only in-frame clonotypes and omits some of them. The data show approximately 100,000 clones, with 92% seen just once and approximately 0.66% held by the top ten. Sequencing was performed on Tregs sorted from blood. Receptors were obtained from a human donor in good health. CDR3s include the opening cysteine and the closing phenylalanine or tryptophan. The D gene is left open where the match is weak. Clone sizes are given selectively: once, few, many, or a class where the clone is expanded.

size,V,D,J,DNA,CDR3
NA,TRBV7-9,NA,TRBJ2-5,TGTGCCAGCAGCCAACTACGCAGGGAAGGTCGGGAGACCCAGTACTTC,CASSQLRREGRETQYF
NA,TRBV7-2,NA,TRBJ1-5,TGTGCCAGCAGCTTCACAGGGAGTAGCAATCAGCCCCAGCATTTT,CASSFTGSSNQPQHF
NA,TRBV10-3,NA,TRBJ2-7,TGTGCCATCACGTCGGGCCTAGACTACGAGCAGTACTTC,CAITSGLDYEQYF
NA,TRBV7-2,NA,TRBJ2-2,TGTGCCAGCAGCTCCTGGGGCGGGGGCCGAGTGGGGGACACCGGGGAGCTGTTTTTT,CASSSWGGGRVGDTGELFF
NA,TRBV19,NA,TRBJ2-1,TGTGCCAGTAGTATAGATCCCAGTGAGCAGTTCTTC,CASSIDPSEQFF
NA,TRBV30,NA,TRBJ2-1,TGTGCCTGGAGTTTACTAGGATTAGGCTCCTACAATGAGCAGTTCTTC,CAWSLLGLGSYNEQFF
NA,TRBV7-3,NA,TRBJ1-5,TGTGCCAGCAGCCCGGACACCAATCAGCCCCAGCATTTT,CASSPDTNQPQHF
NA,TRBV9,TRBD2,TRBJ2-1,TGTGCCAGCAGCGTATTAGGAAGCGGGAACTACAATGAGCAGTTCTTC,CASSVLGSGNYNEQFF
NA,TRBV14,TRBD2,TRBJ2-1,TGTGCCAGCAGTGAACTAGCGAATTCCAATGAGCAGTTCTTC,CASSELANSNEQFF
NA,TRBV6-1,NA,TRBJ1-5,TGTGCCAGCAGTGAAGAGGGGACGGGGAATCAGCCCCAGCATTTT,CASSEEGTGNQPQHF
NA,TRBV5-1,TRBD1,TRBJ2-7,TGCGCCAGCAGCTTGCAGACAGGGAAAAAGGGCGAGCAGTACTTC,CASSLQTGKKGEQYF
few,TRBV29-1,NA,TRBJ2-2,TGCAGCGTTGACACACGCACCGGGGAGCTGTTTTTT,CSVDTRTGELFF
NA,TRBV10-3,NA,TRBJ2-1,TGTGCCATCGGTACTCTGGAGGGTCGCTATGAGCAGTTCTTC,CAIGTLEGRYEQFF
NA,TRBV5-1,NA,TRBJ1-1,TGCGCCAGCAGCTTGGGGGTCTCTGAAGCTTTCTTT,CASSLGVSEAFF